This TCR beta chain stems from a study of early T cells in non-severe SARS-CoV-2 infection (dated by TCRdb to about 2021). About the investigation overall: TCR sequencing used bulk RNA from unsorted whole blood, so alpha and beta chains could not be paired.

Beyond this particular receptor, the publication reports: VDJdb matching was skewed toward anti-spike CD8 responses, so virus-specific expansions were likely underestimated and private and CD4 specificities were missed.

The receptor library was made with 5' RACE. The reads were generated on a NextSeq 500. To correct for sequencing error and PCR bias, the TCR library protocol tagged individual cDNA molecules with unique molecular identifiers. TCR alpha and beta chains were both sequenced, and the abundances of alpha and beta sequences in each sample were closely correlated with each other. Under the source paper's analysis protocol: Decombinator V4 was used to perform V gene, J gene and CDR3 annotation of TCR sequences. Expanded TCRs were defined as changing significantly between any two time points under a Poisson model with p below 0.0001. TCR abundances were normalised to the total number of TCRs sequenced in each sample and reported as counts per million. TRAV1-2 paired with TRAJ12, TRAJ20 or TRAJ33 defined MAIT TCRs, while TRAV10 paired with TRAJ18 defined iNKT TCRs. A search of VDJdb, accessed on 1 November 2021, was run for TCRs annotated to CMV, EBV and SARS-CoV-2, with TCRs annotated for multiple antigens excluded. The public reads were run again by TCRdb, first through fastp at Q25 and then through MiXCR, and only productive beta chains were kept. Rows are combined by CDR3 protein, so each entry shows the most common genes and DNA. The authors' filters were not applied to this entry. The sample has about 40,000 distinct CDR3 sequences on record, 4.5% to 5% of them singletons. Of the sample, about 5% falls within the top ten clones.

The study was a case-control design nested within a healthcare worker cohort in London, UK, with weekly nasopharyngeal swab PCR tests and blood sampling. Healthcare workers were recruited between 23 and 31 March 2020, during the week of the UK lockdown, and were followed weekly for up to about 16 weeks. With regard to this clonotype: Its target antigen remains unknown. The junction shows a germline mismatch at one end, possibly a read error.

Its CDR3 holds 10 amino acids, cysteine through phenylalanine. Solely the CDR3 DNA is kept, with 30 bases framed from the first base. Based on the germline V gene, the CDR1 and CDR2 sequences are SNHLY and FYNNEI. Specimen: whole blood. Rearrangement joined TRBV2 to TRBJ1-1; the D gene cannot be resolved reliably. This clonotype originated in an adult who was a healthcare worker with PCR-confirmed SARS-CoV-2 infection or an uninfected control (not recorded which). In nucleotide form, the sequence is TGTGCCAGCGGTGAAATTGAAGCTTTCTTT. It codes for CASGEIEAFF.